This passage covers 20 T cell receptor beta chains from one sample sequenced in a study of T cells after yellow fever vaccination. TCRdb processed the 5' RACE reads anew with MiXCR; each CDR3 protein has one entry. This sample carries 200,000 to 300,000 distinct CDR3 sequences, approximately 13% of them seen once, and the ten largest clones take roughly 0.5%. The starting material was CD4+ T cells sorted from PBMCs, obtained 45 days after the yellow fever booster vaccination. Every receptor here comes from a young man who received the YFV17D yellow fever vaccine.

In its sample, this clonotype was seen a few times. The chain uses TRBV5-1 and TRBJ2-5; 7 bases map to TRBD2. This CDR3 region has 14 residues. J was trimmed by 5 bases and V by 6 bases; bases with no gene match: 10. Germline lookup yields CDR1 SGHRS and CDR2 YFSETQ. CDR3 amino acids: CASNEGGPGETQYF. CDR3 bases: TGCGCCAGCAACGAGGGAGGGCCTGGGGAGACCCAGTACTTC. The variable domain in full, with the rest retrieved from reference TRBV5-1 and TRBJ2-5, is KAGVTQTPRYLIKTRGQQVTLSCSPISGHRSVSWYQQTPGQGLQFLFEYFSETQRNKGNFPGRFSGRQFSNSRSEMNVSTLELGDSALYLCASNEGGPGETQYFGPGTRLLVL.

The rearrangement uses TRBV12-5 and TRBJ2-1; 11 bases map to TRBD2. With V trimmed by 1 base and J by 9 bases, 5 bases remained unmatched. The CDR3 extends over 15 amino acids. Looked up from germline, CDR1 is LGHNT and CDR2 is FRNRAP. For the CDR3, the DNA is TGTGCTAGTGGTTTGGGTAGCGGGAGGGCCTCTGAGCAGTTCTTC. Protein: CASGLGSGRASEQFF.

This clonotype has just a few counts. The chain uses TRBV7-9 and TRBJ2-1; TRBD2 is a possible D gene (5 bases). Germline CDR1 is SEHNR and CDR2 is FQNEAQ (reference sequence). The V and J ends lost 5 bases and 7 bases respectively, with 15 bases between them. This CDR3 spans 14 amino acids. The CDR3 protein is CASSPPTSPNEQFF. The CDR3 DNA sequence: TGTGCCAGCAGCCCCCCCACTAGTCCAAATGAGCAGTTCTTC.

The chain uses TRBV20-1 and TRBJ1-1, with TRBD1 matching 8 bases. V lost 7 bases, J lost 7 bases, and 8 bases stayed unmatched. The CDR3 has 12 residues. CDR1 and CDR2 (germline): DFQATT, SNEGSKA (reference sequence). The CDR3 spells CSVRTGNSEAFF. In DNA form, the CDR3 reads TGCAGTGTTCGGACAGGGAATAGTGAAGCTTTCTTT.

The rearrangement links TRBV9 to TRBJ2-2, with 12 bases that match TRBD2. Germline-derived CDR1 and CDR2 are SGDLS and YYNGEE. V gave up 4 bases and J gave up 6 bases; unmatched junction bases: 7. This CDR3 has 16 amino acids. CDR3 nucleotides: TGTGCCAGCAGCTCGAGGACTAGCGGGATGGCCGGGGAGCTGTTTTTT. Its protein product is CASSSRTSGMAGELFF.

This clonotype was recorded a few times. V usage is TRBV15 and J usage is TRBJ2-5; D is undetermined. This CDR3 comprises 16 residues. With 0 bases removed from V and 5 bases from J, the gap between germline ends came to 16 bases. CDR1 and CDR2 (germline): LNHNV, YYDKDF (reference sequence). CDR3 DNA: TGTGCCACCAGCAGAGAAAGGACGGTTAGTAGGGAGACCCAGTACTTC. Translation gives CATSRERTVSRETQYF.

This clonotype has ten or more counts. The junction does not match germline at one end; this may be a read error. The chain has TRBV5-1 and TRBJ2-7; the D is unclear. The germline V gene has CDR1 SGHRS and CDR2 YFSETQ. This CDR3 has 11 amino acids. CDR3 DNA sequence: TGTGCCAGCAGCTTAGATCGCGAGCAGTACTTC. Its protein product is CASSLDREQYF.

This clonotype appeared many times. In DNA form, the CDR3 reads TGTGCCAGCTTACGGCAAGACACAGATACGCAGTATTTT. It encodes CASLRQDTDTQYF. The chain joins TRBV18 to TRBJ2-3; the D is unclear. The CDR3 has 13 residues. The V end lost 7 bases, the J end lost 2 bases, and 10 bases lay between the germline ends. Germline V gene data show CDR1 as KGHSH and CDR2 as LQKENI.

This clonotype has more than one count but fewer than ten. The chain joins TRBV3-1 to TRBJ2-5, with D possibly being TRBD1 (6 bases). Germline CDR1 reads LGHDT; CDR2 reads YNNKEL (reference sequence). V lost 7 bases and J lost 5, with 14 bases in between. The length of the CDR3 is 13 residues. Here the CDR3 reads CASNYRVDETQYF. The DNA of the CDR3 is TGTGCCAGCAACTACAGGGTCGACGAGACCCAGTACTTC.

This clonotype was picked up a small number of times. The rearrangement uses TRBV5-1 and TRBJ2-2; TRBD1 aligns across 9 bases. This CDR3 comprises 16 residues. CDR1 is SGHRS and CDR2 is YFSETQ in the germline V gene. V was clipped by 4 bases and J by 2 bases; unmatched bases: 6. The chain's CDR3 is CASSGGQGFNTGELFF. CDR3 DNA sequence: TGCGCCAGCAGCGGTGGACAGGGGTTCAACACCGGGGAGCTGTTTTTT.

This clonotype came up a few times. This chain's CDR3 is CAILDSSSYNEQFF. DNA of the CDR3: TGTGCCATCCTAGACTCGAGCTCCTACAATGAGCAGTTCTTC. The J gene is TRBJ2-1, the V gene TRBV12-3 or TRBV12-4; D ambiguous. V gave up 10 bases and J gave up 0 bases, with 13 bases separating them. The CDR3 consists of 14 residues.

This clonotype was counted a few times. The chain's CDR3 is CASSQGIPQETQYF. In nucleotides, the CDR3 is TGTGCCAGCAGCCAGGGCATACCGCAAGAGACCCAGTACTTC. This chain links TRBV7-2 with TRBJ2-5, with D maybe TRBD1 (5 bases). Germline CDR1 reads SGHTA; CDR2 reads FQGNSA. The CDR3 sequence is 14 residues long. Trimming cost V 5 bases and J 2 bases, with 12 bases left between them.

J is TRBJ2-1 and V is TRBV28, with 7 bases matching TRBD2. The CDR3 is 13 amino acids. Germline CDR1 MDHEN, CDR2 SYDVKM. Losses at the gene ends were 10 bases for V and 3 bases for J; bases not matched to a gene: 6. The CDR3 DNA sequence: TGTGCCACCTGTACTAGCGTCTACAATGAGCAGTTCTTC. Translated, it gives CATCTSVYNEQFF.

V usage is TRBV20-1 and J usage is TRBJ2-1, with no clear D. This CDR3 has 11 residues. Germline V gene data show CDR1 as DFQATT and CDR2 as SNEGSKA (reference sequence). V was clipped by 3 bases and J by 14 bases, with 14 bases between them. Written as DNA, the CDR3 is TGCAGTGCTAGGGTGACTCCATTGGAGTTCTTC. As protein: CSARVTPLEFF.

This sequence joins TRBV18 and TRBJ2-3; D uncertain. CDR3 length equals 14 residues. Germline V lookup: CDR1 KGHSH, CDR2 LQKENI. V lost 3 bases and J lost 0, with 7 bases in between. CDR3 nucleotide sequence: TGTGCCAGCTCACCGACAACTAGCACAGATACGCAGTATTTT. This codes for CASSPTTSTDTQYF. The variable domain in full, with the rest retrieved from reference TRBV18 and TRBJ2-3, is NAGVMQNPRHLVRRRGQEARLRCSPMKGHSHVYWYRQLPEEGLKFMVYLQKENIIDESGMPKERFSAEFPKEGPSILRIQQVVRGDSAAYFCASSPTTSTDTQYFGPGTRLTVL.

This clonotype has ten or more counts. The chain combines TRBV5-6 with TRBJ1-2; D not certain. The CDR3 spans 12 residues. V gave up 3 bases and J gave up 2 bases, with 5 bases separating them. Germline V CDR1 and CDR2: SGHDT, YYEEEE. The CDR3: CASSSNNYGYTF. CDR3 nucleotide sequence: TGTGCCAGCAGCTCCAACAACTATGGCTACACCTTC.

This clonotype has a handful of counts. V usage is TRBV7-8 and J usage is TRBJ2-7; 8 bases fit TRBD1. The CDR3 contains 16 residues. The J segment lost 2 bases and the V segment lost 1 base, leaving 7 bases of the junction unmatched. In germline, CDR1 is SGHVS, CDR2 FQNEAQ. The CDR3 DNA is TGTGCCAGCAGCTTAGTTGGCAGGGGGCCAACCTACGAGCAGTACTTC. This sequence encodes CASSLVGRGPTYEQYF.

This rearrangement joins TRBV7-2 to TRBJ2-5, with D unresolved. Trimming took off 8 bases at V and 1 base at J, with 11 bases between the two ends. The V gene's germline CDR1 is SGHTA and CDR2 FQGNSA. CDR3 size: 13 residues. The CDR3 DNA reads TGTGCCAGCGGAAGGACGGTCCAAGAGACCCAGTACTTC. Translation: CASGRTVQETQYF.

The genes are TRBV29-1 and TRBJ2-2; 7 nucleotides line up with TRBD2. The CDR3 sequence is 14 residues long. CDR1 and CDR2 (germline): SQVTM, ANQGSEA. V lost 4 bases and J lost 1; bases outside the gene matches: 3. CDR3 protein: CSVVGGKNTGELFF. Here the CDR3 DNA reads TGCAGCGTTGTCGGGGGGAAGAACACCGGGGAGCTGTTTTTT.

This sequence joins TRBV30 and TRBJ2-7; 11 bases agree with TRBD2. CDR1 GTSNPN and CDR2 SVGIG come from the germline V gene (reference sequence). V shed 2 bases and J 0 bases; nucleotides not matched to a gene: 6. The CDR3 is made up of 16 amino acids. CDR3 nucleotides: TGTGCCTGGAGTCCAACGACTAGCGGGACCTCCTACGAGCAGTACTTC. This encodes CAWSPTTSGTSYEQYF.